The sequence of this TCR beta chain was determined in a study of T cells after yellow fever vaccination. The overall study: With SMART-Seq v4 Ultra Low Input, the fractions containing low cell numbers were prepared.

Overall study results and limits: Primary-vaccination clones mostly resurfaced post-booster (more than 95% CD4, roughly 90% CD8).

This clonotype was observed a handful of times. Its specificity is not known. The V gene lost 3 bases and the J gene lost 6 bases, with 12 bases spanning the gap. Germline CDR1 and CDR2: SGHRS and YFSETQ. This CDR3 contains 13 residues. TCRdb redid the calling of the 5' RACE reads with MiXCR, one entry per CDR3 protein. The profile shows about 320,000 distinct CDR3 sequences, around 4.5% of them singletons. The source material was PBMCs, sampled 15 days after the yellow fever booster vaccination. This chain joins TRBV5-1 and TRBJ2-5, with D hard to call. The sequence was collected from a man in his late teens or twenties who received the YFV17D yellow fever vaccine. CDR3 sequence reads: CASSSDLQQTQYF. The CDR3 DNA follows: TGCGCCAGCAGCTCGGACCTTCAGCAGACCCAGTACTTC.